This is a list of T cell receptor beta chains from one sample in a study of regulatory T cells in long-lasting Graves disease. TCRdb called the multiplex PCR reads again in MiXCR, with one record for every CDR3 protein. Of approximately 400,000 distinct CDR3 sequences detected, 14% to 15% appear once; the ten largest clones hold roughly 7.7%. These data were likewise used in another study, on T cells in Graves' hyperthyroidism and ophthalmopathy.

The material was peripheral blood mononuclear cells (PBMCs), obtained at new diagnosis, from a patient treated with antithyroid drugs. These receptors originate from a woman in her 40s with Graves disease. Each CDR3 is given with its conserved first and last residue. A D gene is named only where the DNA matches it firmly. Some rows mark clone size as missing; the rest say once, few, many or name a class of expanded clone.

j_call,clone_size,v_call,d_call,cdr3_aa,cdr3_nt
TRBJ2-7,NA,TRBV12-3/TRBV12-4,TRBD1,CASRLGQDYEQYF,TGTGCCAGCAGGCTGGGACAGGACTACGAGCAGTACTTC
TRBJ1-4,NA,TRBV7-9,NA,CASSIPTGLGEKLFF,TGTGCCAGCAGCATACCCACAGGGTTAGGTGAAAAACTGTTTTTT
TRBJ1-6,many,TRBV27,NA,CASSFRENSPLHF,TGTGCCAGCAGTTTCAGGGAAAATTCACCCCTCCACTTT
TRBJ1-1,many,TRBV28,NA,CASSPSQGTWNTEAFF,TGTGCCAGCAGCCCTTCCCAGGGGACTTGGAACACTGAAGCTTTCTTT
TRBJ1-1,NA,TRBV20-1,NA,CSATGVQRMNTEAFF,TGCAGTGCTACTGGGGTTCAGAGGATGAACACTGAAGCTTTCTTT
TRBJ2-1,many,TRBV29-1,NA,CSAKPERKYSYNEQFF,TGCAGCGCCAAACCAGAGCGGAAGTACTCCTACAATGAGCAGTTCTTC
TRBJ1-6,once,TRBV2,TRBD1,CAHNRGGNSPLHF,TGTGCCCACAACAGGGGGGGAAATTCACCCCTCCACTTT
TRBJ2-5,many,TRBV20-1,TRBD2,CSARLAGARETQYF,TGCAGTGCTAGATTAGCGGGAGCTCGAGAGACCCAGTACTTC
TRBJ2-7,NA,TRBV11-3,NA,CASSPGHDYEQYF,TGTGCCAGCAGCCCCGGACATGACTACGAGCAGTACTTC
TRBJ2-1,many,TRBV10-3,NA,CAISEGLDSVFGEQFF,TGTGCCATCAGTGAGGGTCTCGATTCTGTTTTTGGTGAGCAGTTCTTC
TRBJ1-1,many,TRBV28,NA,CASRSRKNTEAFF,TGTGCCAGCAGGTCCAGGAAGAACACTGAAGCTTTCTTT
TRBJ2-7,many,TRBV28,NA,CASSPQGYEQYF,TGTGCCAGCAGCCCCCAGGGATACGAGCAGTACTTC
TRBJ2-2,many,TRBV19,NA,CASSRRNTGELFF,TGTGCCAGTTCCAGGAGAAACACCGGGGAGCTGTTTTTT
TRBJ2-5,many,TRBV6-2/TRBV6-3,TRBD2,CASSDLGLAGVETQYF,TGTGCCAGCAGTGATTTGGGACTAGCGGGAGTAGAGACCCAGTACTTC
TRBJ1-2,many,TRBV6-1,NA,CASSPIGKNYGYTF,TGTGCCAGCAGTCCTATCGGCAAGAACTATGGCTACACCTTC
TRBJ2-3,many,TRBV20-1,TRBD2,CSATTTSGTGTDTQYF,TGCAGTGCTACCACAACTAGCGGGACGGGCACAGATACGCAGTATTTT
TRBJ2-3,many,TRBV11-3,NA,CASSLSGYVGDTQYF,TGTGCCAGCAGCTTAAGTGGGTACGTTGGAGATACGCAGTATTTT
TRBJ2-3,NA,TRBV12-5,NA,CASALPTITTDTQYF,TGTGCTAGTGCCCTGCCCACGATTACCACAGATACGCAGTATTTT
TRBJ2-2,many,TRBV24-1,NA,CATSDLLLGWNTGELFF,TGTGCCACCAGTGATTTGCTTCTTGGTTGGAACACCGGGGAGCTGTTTTTT
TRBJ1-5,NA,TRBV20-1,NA,CSAGGGGAQGRAAQPQHF,TGCAGTGCCGGGGGTGGGGGGGCGCAAGGTCGGGCGGCTCAGCCCCAGCATTTT
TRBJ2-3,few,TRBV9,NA,CASSVGGWDSDTQYF,TGTGCCAGCAGCGTAGGGGGCTGGGATTCGGATACGCAGTATTTT
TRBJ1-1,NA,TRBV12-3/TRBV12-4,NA,CASTVQSVAFF,TGTGCCAGCACCGTACAGTCAGTGGCTTTCTTT
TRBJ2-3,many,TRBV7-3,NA,CASSLVQGTDTQYF,TGTGCCAGCAGCTTAGTACAGGGCACAGATACGCAGTATTTT
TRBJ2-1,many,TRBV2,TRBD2,CASTGGEALYNEQFF,TGTGCCAGCACGGGGGGGGAGGCTCTATACAATGAGCAGTTCTTC
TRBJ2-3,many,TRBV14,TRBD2,CASSRPSTGGGNTQYF,TGTGCCAGCAGCCGACCCTCCACGGGGGGGGGTAATACGCAGTATTTT
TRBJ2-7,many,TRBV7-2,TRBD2,CASSLSHSGSYEQYF,TGTGCCAGCAGCTTATCCCATAGCGGGAGCTACGAGCAGTACTTC
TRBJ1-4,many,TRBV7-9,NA,CASSSLKMDEKLFF,TGTGCCAGCAGCTCACTCAAGATGGATGAAAAACTGTTTTTT
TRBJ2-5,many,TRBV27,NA,CASSLAQYF,TGTGCCAGCAGTTTGGCCCAGTACTTC
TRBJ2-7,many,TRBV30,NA,CAWSDPYEQYF,TGTGCCTGGAGTGACCCATACGAGCAGTACTTC
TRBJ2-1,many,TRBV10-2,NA,CASSERLYNEQFF,TGCGCCAGCAGTGAGCGTCTATACAATGAGCAGTTCTTC
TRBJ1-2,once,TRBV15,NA,CATSRASPNYGYTF,TGTGCCACCAGCAGAGCATCACCTAACTATGGCTACACCTTC
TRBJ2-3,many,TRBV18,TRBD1,CASSWTGGIDTQYF,TGTGCCAGCTCATGGACAGGGGGCATAGATACGCAGTATTTT
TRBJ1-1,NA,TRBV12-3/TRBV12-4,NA,CASAEGNTEAFF,TGTGCCAGCGCAGAGGGGAACACTGAAGCTTTCTTT
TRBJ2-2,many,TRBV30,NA,CAWSVQGGGELFF,TGTGCCTGGAGTGTACAAGGCGGCGGGGAGCTGTTTTTT
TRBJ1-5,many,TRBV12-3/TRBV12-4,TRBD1,CASSLSRDRGRNQPQHF,TGTGCCAGCAGTTTATCCCGGGACAGGGGGCGCAATCAGCCCCAGCATTTT
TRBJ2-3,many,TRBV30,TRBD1,CAWSVRGTGGTDTQYF,TGTGCCTGGAGTGTACGGGGGACAGGGGGCACAGATACGCAGTATTTT
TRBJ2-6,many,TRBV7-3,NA,CASSLRTDRFGANVLTF,TGTGCCAGCAGCTTAAGAACCGACAGGTTTGGGGCCAACGTCCTGACTTTC
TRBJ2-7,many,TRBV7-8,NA,CASRALTVYEQYF,TGTGCCAGCAGAGCACTGACAGTCTACGAGCAGTACTTC
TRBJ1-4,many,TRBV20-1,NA,CSARAPYGTNEKLFF,TGCAGTGCTAGAGCCCCGTATGGGACTAATGAAAAACTGTTTTTT
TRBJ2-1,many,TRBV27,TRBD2,CAAGRGTYNEQFF,TGTGCCGCCGGGAGGGGGACCTACAATGAGCAGTTCTTC
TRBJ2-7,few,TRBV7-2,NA,CASSSTRTAYEQYF,TGTGCCAGCAGCTCAACCCGGACAGCCTACGAGCAGTACTTC
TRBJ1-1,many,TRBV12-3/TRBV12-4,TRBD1,CASSPRQGTNEAFF,TGTGCCAGCAGTCCCCGACAGGGGACGAATGAAGCTTTCTTT
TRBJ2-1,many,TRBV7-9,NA,CASSLDTSRDEQFF,TGTGCCAGCAGCTTGGACACCTCTAGGGATGAGCAGTTCTTC